These T cell receptor beta chains were read from a single sample in a study of T cell changes during pregnancy in multiple sclerosis. The table came from immunoSEQ multiplex PCR; TCRdb's copy has only in-frame clones and leaves some out. The table records 40,000 to 45,000 clones, 80% to 90% of them present only once. The sequences come from CD4+ T cells from peripheral blood mononuclear cells, collected in the first trimester of pregnancy. These receptors originate from a female donor with multiple sclerosis, enrolled in a pregnancy study. Each CDR3 is given with its conserved first and last residue. A D gene is named only where the DNA matches it firmly. Size is stated for part of the rows, as once, few or many counts, or as a class when the clone is expanded.

clone size	V gene	D gene	J gene	CDR3 DNA	CDR3 protein
once	TRBV2	.	TRBJ2-5	TGTGCCAGCAGTAGGGAGGCAGAGACCCAGTACTTC	CASSREAETQYF
few	TRBV6-5	TRBD1	TRBJ2-4	TGTGCCAGCAGTTACTCCGCGACAGGGAAAAACATTCAGTACTTC	CASSYSATGKNIQYF
.	TRBV19	TRBD2	TRBJ2-5	TGTGCCAGTAGTCGGGAGGCGTCGCAAGAGACCCAGTACTTC	CASSREASQETQYF
.	TRBV7-3	.	TRBJ2-6	TGTGCCAGCAGCTTAATAAGCGGAGGCTCTGGGGCCAACGTCCTGACTTTC	CASSLISGGSGANVLTF
.	TRBV4-2	TRBD2	TRBJ2-5	TGTGCCAGCAGCCAAGAGACTAGCGGGGGCCTCTTCGTGGACCAGTACTTC	CASSQETSGGLFVDQYF
.	TRBV29-1	.	TRBJ2-7	TGCAGCGTTGGATCGGGTGACCTCGACGAGCAGTACTTC	CSVGSGDLDEQYF
.	TRBV10-3	TRBD1	TRBJ1-1	TGTGCCATCACTCCCGGACAGGGCAGTACTGAAGCTTTCTTT	CAITPGQGSTEAFF
.	TRBV19	TRBD1	TRBJ1-1	TGTGCCAGTAGCAATCCGGGACAGGGTAACACTGAAGCTTTCTTT	CASSNPGQGNTEAFF
.	TRBV5-1	.	TRBJ1-5	TGCGCCAGCAGCTTGGATGTCGGGGGTAATCAGCCCCAGCATTTT	CASSLDVGGNQPQHF
.	TRBV5-4	TRBD1	TRBJ2-3	TGTGCCACCTCGACAGGGGGCGCAGATACGCAGTATTTT	CATSTGGADTQYF
.	TRBV30	.	TRBJ2-2	TGTGCCTGGAGTGTACGAAGGAGAGAGCTGTTTTTT	CAWSVRRRELFF
few	TRBV5-4	.	TRBJ1-6	TGTGCCAGCAGCTTGGGGGGCGCAGGTAATTCACCCCTCCACTTT	CASSLGGAGNSPLHF
.	TRBV6-5	.	TRBJ1-6	TGTGCCAGCAGTTTGGACTCCTCGTATCCCCTCCACTTT	CASSLDSSYPLHF
.	TRBV30	.	TRBJ1-1	TGTGCCTGGAGGCCGGATAGCGAAATGAACACTGAAGCTTTCTTT	CAWRPDSEMNTEAFF
.	TRBV5-6	TRBD1	TRBJ1-1	TGTGCCAGCACCGTTGACAGGGTTGTCACTGAAGCTTTCTTT	CASTVDRVVTEAFF
once	TRBV7-2	TRBD2	TRBJ2-7	TGTGCCAGCAGCTTAAAGCGGGGGAACGAGCAGTACTTC	CASSLKRGNEQYF
.	TRBV10-2	TRBD2	TRBJ2-5	TGCGCCAGCAGTGGGCTAGCGGGAGTTGGGGAGACCCAGTACTTC	CASSGLAGVGETQYF